This note documents a single T cell receptor (beta chain) sequence. The antigen remains unidentified. Stated time point: newly diagnosed, previously untreated cHL patient sample. Serving as comparison were PBMCs from newly diagnosed, untreated classical Hodgkin lymphoma, which were sequenced alongside the relapsed/refractory trial patients. This CDR3 comprises 16 residues. The germline V gene encodes CDR1 SGHRS and CDR2 YFSETQ. V was pared by 4 bases and J by 0 bases, with 14 bases between. The record originates from a study of PD-1 blockade in classical Hodgkin lymphoma. Broader study findings: Still unresolved is the cause of the repertoire differences, which may be disease activity or prior therapy. Baseline TCR diversity was reportedly lower in newly diagnosed patients than in healthy donors. It was reported as lower still in relapsed/refractory patients.

Assay: immunoSEQ multiplex PCR; the TCRdb copy retains only in-frame clones and omits some. The table has under 80,000 clones, over 90% seen once. The sequencing input was peripheral blood mononuclear cells (PBMCs). The source of this sequence is a human donor with classical Hodgkin lymphoma. V is TRBV5-1 and J is TRBJ1-3; D possibly corresponds to TRBD1 (6 bases). CDR3 DNA: TGCGCCAGCAGCGAACGACAGGCTTACTCTGGAAACACCATATATTTT. Translation: CASSERQAYSGNTIYF.